This T cell receptor beta chain was recovered during a study of blood T cells in healthy people across ages. Germline CDR1 is SGHDN and CDR2 is FVKESK. The J segment lost 5 bases and the V segment lost 0 bases, leaving 4 bases of the junction unmatched. There are 15 residues in the CDR3. Primers used in a second PCR of about 6 to 11 cycles were a sample-barcoded 5' primer and a J-beta primer mix. TCRdb independently ran MiXCR on the 5' RACE reads; one entry per CDR3 protein. The sample consists of 1,500,000 or so distinct CDR3 sequences, around 59% of them appearing once. Specimen: blood. The chain links TRBV14 to TRBJ1-1; the match to TRBD1 covers 9 bases. The sequence was collected from a man aged 18 to 35 in good health. The CDR3 loop is CASSQEQGAITEAFF. The CDR3, as DNA: TGTGCCAGCAGCCAAGAACAGGGGGCTATAACTGAAGCTTTCTTT.